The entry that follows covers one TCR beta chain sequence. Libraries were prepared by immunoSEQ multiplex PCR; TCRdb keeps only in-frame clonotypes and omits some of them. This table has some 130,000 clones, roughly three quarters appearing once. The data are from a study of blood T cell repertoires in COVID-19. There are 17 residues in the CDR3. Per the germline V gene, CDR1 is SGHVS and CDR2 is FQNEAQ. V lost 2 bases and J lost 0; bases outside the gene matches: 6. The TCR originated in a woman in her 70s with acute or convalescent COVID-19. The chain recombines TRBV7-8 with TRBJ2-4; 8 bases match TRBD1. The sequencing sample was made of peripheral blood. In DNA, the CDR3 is TGTGCCAGCAGCTTATCGGGACAGGCGCTAGCCAAAAACATTCAGTACTTC. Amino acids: CASSLSGQALAKNIQYF.